The rows below give T cell receptor beta chains drawn from one sample of a study of sequential checkpoint blockade in melanoma. Generated by immunoSEQ multiplex PCR, the TCRdb table keeps only in-frame clones and is missing some. Counted here are about 2,100 clones, roughly 17% occurring once; the ten biggest clones make up approximately 13%. This material consisted of tumor tissue (inferred from file names), taken from a patient given nivolumab and ipilimumab in sequence. All receptors come from a human donor with melanoma. CDR3s include the opening cysteine and the closing phenylalanine or tryptophan. The order of the fields is J gene, D gene, V gene, clone size, CDR3 DNA, CDR3 protein. A D gene is named only where the DNA matches it firmly. Clone sizes are given selectively: once, few, many, or a class where the clone is expanded.

>TRBJ2-7|NA|TRBV6-8|few
TGTGCCAGCAGTTACTCGACACTGTACGAGCAGTACTTC
CASSYSTLYEQYF
>TRBJ2-3|NA|TRBV11-3|few
TGTGCCAGCAGCCCCGAGGGTCGCGGGGGCACAGATACGCAGTATTTT
CASSPEGRGGTDTQYF
>TRBJ2-7|TRBD2|TRBV11-3|NA
TGTGCCAGCAGCTTGGGGGAGCGGGGGTTTAACGAGCAGTACTTC
CASSLGERGFNEQYF
>TRBJ1-6|NA|TRBV6-8|few
TGTGCCAGCAGTTACCTGACAGAAGGGAATTCACCCCTCCACTTT
CASSYLTEGNSPLHF
>TRBJ1-4|NA|TRBV18|few
TGTGCCAGCTCACCAGGCGGGACGGGTTACAGGCGGGATGGAAAACTGTTTTTT
CASSPGGTGYRRDGKLFF
>TRBJ2-7|TRBD1|TRBV12-5|large
TGTGCTAGTGGTTTGTACTCCCGGGACAGGTACGAGCAGTACTTC
CASGLYSRDRYEQYF
>TRBJ1-1|NA|TRBV9|NA
TGTGCCAGCAGCTCCAGGGTGACTGAAGCTTTCTTT
CASSSRVTEAFF
>TRBJ2-7|TRBD1|TRBV6-8|few
TGTGCCATCAAACCCGGACAGGGGGGGACTTACGAGCAGTACTTC
CAIKPGQGGTYEQYF
>TRBJ1-1|NA|TRBV11-3|medium-sized
TGTGCCAGCAGCTTACGGTTCGGGGGTACTGAAGCTTTCTTT
CASSLRFGGTEAFF
>TRBJ2-1|TRBD2|TRBV11-3|few
TGTGCCAGCAGCTTAGATGGGCGGGGGGGCATCAATGAGCAGTTCTTC
CASSLDGRGGINEQFF
>TRBJ1-1|NA|TRBV11-3|medium-sized
TGTGCCAGCAGCCCCCTTTGGGAGGTCACTGAAGCTTTCTTT
CASSPLWEVTEAFF
>TRBJ2-7|TRBD1|TRBV30|few
TGTGCCTGGAGTGCCGGGACAGGGAGCCACGAGCAGTACTTC
CAWSAGTGSHEQYF
>TRBJ2-1|NA|TRBV9|large
TGTGCCAGCAGCCCCCGCGAGTCCGGGGTTCCCTACAATGAGCAGTTCTTC
CASSPRESGVPYNEQFF
>TRBJ2-7|NA|TRBV6-8|few
TGTGCCAGCAGCCTCCGGGGAGGGGGGACCTACGAGCAGTACTTC
CASSLRGGGTYEQYF
>TRBJ1-1|NA|TRBV28|few
TGTGCCAGCAGTTCTTGGGGGATGAACACTGAAGCTTTCTTT
CASSSWGMNTEAFF
>TRBJ1-6|NA|TRBV6-8|NA
TGTGCCAGCAGTTACTCCGGACGAGGGGATTCACCCCTCCACTTT
CASSYSGRGDSPLHF
>TRBJ1-2|NA|TRBV29-1|few
TGCAGCGTTGGGGGGATGAGGGATCCTAACTATGGCTACACCTTC
CSVGGMRDPNYGYTF
>TRBJ2-3|NA|TRBV5-1|NA
TGCGCCAGCAGCCCGGACCAACCCGAAACAGATACGCAGTATTTT
CASSPDQPETDTQYF
>TRBJ2-7|NA|TRBV19|large
TGTGCCAGTAGTATGGGGCAGGGGTACTACGAGCAGTACTTC
CASSMGQGYYEQYF
>TRBJ2-7|NA|TRBV9|medium-sized
TGTGCCAGCAGCGTAGGTGAAGCTCTCTACGAGCAGTACTTC
CASSVGEALYEQYF
>TRBJ2-7|TRBD2|TRBV11-3|medium-sized
TGTGCCAGCAGCCGGACTAGCGGAATGGGAGAGCAGTACTTC
CASSRTSGMGEQYF
>TRBJ2-3|NA|TRBV19|few
TGTGCCAGTAGTACCCACGGGGGAGCCTCGGATACGCAGTATTTT
CASSTHGGASDTQYF
>TRBJ2-5|TRBD1|TRBV11-3|medium-sized
TGTGCCAGCAGCTTGGGCGACAGGGACCAAGAGACCCAGTACTTC
CASSLGDRDQETQYF
>TRBJ1-2|NA|TRBV19|NA
TGTGCCAGTAGTATAGTCCCAGTTACGAACTATGGCTACACCTTC
CASSIVPVTNYGYTF
>TRBJ1-2|TRBD1|TRBV5-1|NA
TGCGCCAGCAGACTCTCGACAGGGGACTATGGCTACACCTTC
CASRLSTGDYGYTF
>TRBJ2-7|TRBD1|TRBV6-8|NA
TGTGCCAGCACGGGGGACAGGGCAAGGAAAAACGAGCAGTACTTC
CASTGDRARKNEQYF
>TRBJ1-2|TRBD1|TRBV19|NA
TGTGCCAGTAGTACGGAGGGGTACAGGGGGCAAGGCTACACCTTC
CASSTEGYRGQGYTF
>TRBJ1-4|NA|TRBV11-3|medium-sized
TGTGCCAGCAAGGATGACTTCGGTAATGAAAAACTGTTTTTT
CASKDDFGNEKLFF
>TRBJ2-3|NA|TRBV11-3|medium-sized
TGTGCCAGCAGCCCGGGACAACGACGGGATACGCAGTATTTT
CASSPGQRRDTQYF
>TRBJ1-2|NA|TRBV6-8|NA
TGTGCCAGCAGCCTCGGGGGGGGATCCTATGATGGCTACACCTTC
CASSLGGGSYDGYTF
>TRBJ2-7|NA|TRBV9|few
TGTGCCAGCAGCTTAGTTAACAGAAAGTACGAGCAGTACTTC
CASSLVNRKYEQYF
>TRBJ1-4|NA|TRBV5-1|NA
TGCGCCAGCAGCTTGGAAGGGGGAATTAATGAAAAACTGTTTTTT
CASSLEGGINEKLFF
>TRBJ1-3|TRBD1|TRBV9|few
TGTGCCAGCAGCGACCGGGACAGACCTGGAAACACCATATATTTT
CASSDRDRPGNTIYF
>TRBJ1-6|TRBD1|TRBV18|NA
TGTGCCAGCTCCCAGGACAGGGGGAATTCACCCCTCCACTTT
CASSQDRGNSPLHF
>TRBJ2-3|TRBD1|TRBV11-3|many
TGTGCCAGCAGCTTAGGAACAGGGGGAAGAACAGATACGCAGTATTTT
CASSLGTGGRTDTQYF
>TRBJ2-3|TRBD2|TRBV19|NA
TGTGCCAGTAGTATAGCGGGGGGGCCCACAGATACGCAGTATTTT
CASSIAGGPTDTQYF
>TRBJ2-7|NA|TRBV25-1|NA
TGTGCCAGCAGTGTGTCGGGAAGGTCCTACGAGCAGTACTTC
CASSVSGRSYEQYF
>TRBJ2-1|NA|TRBV11-3|few
TGTGCCAGCAGCTTGGGGGGACGGACGAATGGGGAGCAGTTCTTC
CASSLGGRTNGEQFF
>TRBJ2-1|TRBD2|TRBV9|medium-sized
TGTGCCAGCACTCAAGGGGGACTAGCGGACAATGAGCAGTTCTTC
CASTQGGLADNEQFF
>TRBJ1-1|NA|TRBV29-1|few
TGCAGCGTTAATCCGAAGGGCAGGGAGGACACTGAAGCTTTCTTT
CSVNPKGREDTEAFF
>TRBJ2-7|TRBD1|TRBV6-8|NA
TGTGCCAGCAGTCATGGGACAGGGGTGGAGCAGTACTTC
CASSHGTGVEQYF
>TRBJ1-6|NA|TRBV18|NA
TGTGCCAGCTCACCACGAGAAAATTCACCCCTCCACTTT
CASSPRENSPLHF
>TRBJ1-1|TRBD1|TRBV6-8|few
TGTGCCAGCAGAACCACAGGGGGACAAACTGAAGCTTTCTTT
CASRTTGGQTEAFF
>TRBJ2-7|NA|TRBV9|medium-sized
TGTGCCAGCAGTTTTGACACAGCAACCTACGAGCAGTACTTC
CASSFDTATYEQYF
>TRBJ1-1|NA|TRBV11-3|medium-sized
TGTGCCAGCAGCCTATCGGGGGGGCTGACGGAAGCTTTCTTT
CASSLSGGLTEAFF
>TRBJ1-6|NA|TRBV6-8|few
TGTGCCAGCAGTCAATCGCAGGGCCAAAATTCACCCCTCCACTTT
CASSQSQGQNSPLHF
>TRBJ1-2|TRBD1|TRBV19|NA
TGTGCCAGTAGTATAGATACAGGGGGCGCGAGTGGCTACACCTTC
CASSIDTGGASGYTF
>TRBJ1-2|TRBD1|TRBV10-3|medium-sized
TGTGCCATCAGTGAGAACTTTGACAGGGTGGGCACCTTC
CAISENFDRVGTF
>TRBJ1-4|NA|TRBV5-1|NA
TGCGCCAGCAGCTTGGGAGGGGCTGGGGAAAAACTGTTTTTT
CASSLGGAGEKLFF
>TRBJ1-1|NA|TRBV11-3|medium-sized
TGTGCCAGCAGCCGTGTTACGGGGGCTATGAACACTGAAGCTTTCTTT
CASSRVTGAMNTEAFF
>TRBJ1-1|TRBD1|TRBV6-8|medium-sized
TGTGCCAGCAGTTATTCTATTACGACAGGGTTTGAAGCTTTCTTT
CASSYSITTGFEAFF